The clone carrying this T cell receptor beta chain turned up a few times. CDR3 length: 15 amino acids. Germline CDR1 is MNHEY and CDR2 is SMNVEV (reference sequence). V was shortened by 6 bases and J by 3 bases, with 15 bases between the two germline ends. The sample belongs to a study of blood T cells in healthy people across ages. The use of a sample-barcoded 5' primer and a J-beta primer mix characterized a second PCR of 7 to 11 cycles. MiXCR, run by TCRdb on the 5' RACE reads, gives a single entry per CDR3 protein. The sample has approximately 940,000 distinct CDR3 sequences, around 48% seen once.

This TCR was recovered from a man aged 25 to 40 in good health. The specimen sequenced was blood. The chain joins TRBV27 to TRBJ1-5; tentatively, D is TRBD1 (6 bases). The CDR3 sequence is CASRTRQDNNQPQHF. The CDR3 region has the DNA TGTGCCAGCAGAACCCGACAGGATAACAATCAGCCCCAGCATTTT.